Listed here are 9 T cell receptor beta chains from one sample, sequenced in a study of cytomegalovirus exposure and HLA in healthy donors. The PCR employed 60 Vbeta primers together with 13 Jbeta primers. Only in-frame clones appear in the TCRdb table, and some are missing; sequencing was by immunoSEQ multiplex PCR. The sample includes about 180,000 clones, around 74% of them seen just once. Sequencing used PBMCs. These receptors were obtained from a male donor in good health and CMV-seronegative.

The rearrangement links TRBV15 to TRBJ2-1; 14 bases align to TRBD2. Germline lookup yields CDR1 LNHNV and CDR2 YYDKDF (reference sequence). Trimming at V came to 4 bases and at J to 4 bases, leaving 9 bases not matched to a gene. This CDR3 has 18 residues. The CDR3 DNA reads as TGTGCCACCAGCACCGGACTAGCGGGGGGCCCGAAGTACAATGAGCAGTTCTTC. Translated, it gives CATSTGLAGGPKYNEQFF.

Turning to this clone: Other DNA sequences in the sample encode the same CDR3. The chain is built from TRBV6-1 and TRBJ1-5; D possibly corresponds to TRBD1 (5 bases). Looked up from germline, CDR1 is MNHNS and CDR2 is SASEGT. This CDR3 contains 14 residues. V lost 3 bases and J 3 bases, leaving 9 bases between the germline ends. CDR3 DNA: TGTGCCAGCAGTGAGCTCAGGGACAATCAGCCCCAGCATTTT. Protein product: CASSELRDNQPQHF.

This clone was observed once. The V gene is TRBV28, the J gene TRBJ1-3; the D gene is possibly TRBD1 (5 bases). V lost 4 bases to trimming and J lost 2 bases, with 21 bases between them. Germline V gives CDR1 MDHEN, CDR2 SYDVKM. This CDR3 has 18 amino acids. CDR3 bases: TGTGCCAGCAGTTCTGGTTTTAGACAGTTTTTTGCTGGAAACACCATATATTTT. Translation: CASSSGFRQFFAGNTIYF.

The chain links TRBV9 to TRBJ2-5; 9 bases are shared with TRBD2. Germline lookup yields CDR1 SGDLS and CDR2 YYNGEE. The CDR3 consists of 15 residues. J gave up 4 bases and V 4 bases, and 8 bases lay outside the gene matches. The CDR3 DNA reads TGTGCCAGCAGCCCCACGGCACTAGCGGGAGAGACCCAGTACTTC. Translated, it gives CASSPTALAGETQYF.

The chain joins TRBV6-5 to TRBJ1-5, with D uncertain. CDR1 and CDR2 (germline): MNHEY, SVGAGI. The V and J ends lost 5 bases and 8 bases respectively, with 13 bases between them. The CDR3 is 13 amino acids. The CDR3 sequence is CASSGPGNEPQHF. CDR3 DNA sequence: TGTGCCAGCAGTGGGCCAGGAAATGAGCCCCAGCATTTT.

The chain joins TRBV7-3 to TRBJ2-1; TRBD2 agrees at 10 bases. This CDR3 region has 16 residues. With V trimmed by 1 base and J by 5 bases, 5 bases remained unmatched. CDR1 and CDR2 (germline): SGHTA, FQGTGA. The CDR3: CASSLSSSGGHNEQFF. As DNA, the CDR3 is TGTGCCAGCAGCTTAAGTTCTAGCGGGGGTCACAATGAGCAGTTCTTC.

The chain uses TRBV30 and TRBJ1-5; tentative D call: TRBD1 (6 bases). V was cut by 4 bases and J by 3 bases, with 10 bases left in between. CDR3 length: 13 residues. The germline V gene has CDR1 GTSNPN and CDR2 SVGIG (reference sequence). DNA of the CDR3: TGTGCCTGGAATGGACAGCCCAATCAGCCCCAGCATTTT. Translating it yields CAWNGQPNQPQHF.

This sequence joins TRBV11-3 and TRBJ2-1; the D is unclear. This CDR3 spans 12 amino acids. Germline V gene sequence: CDR1 SGHNT, CDR2 YENEEA. Trimming removed 5 bases from V and 8 bases from J, with 10 bases in between. Here the CDR3 DNA reads TGTGCCAGCAGCCCCAATCAGGATGAGCAGTTCTTC. Amino acids: CASSPNQDEQFF.

This chain joins TRBV27 and TRBJ1-5; D remains unclear. The CDR3 consists of 13 residues. Trimming removed 3 bases from V and 6 bases from J, with 9 bases in between. CDR1 is MNHEY and CDR2 is SMNVEV in the germline V gene (reference sequence). In nucleotides, the CDR3 is TGTGCCAGCAGTTTCGGGGTGCTTCAGCCCCAGCATTTT. This codes for CASSFGVLQPQHF.